Shown below are 21 T cell receptor beta chains from a single sample sequenced in a study of CD8+ T cells in alopecia areata. RNA was extracted and reverse transcribed into cDNA as the sequencing template. Measured with immunoSEQ multiplex PCR; TCRdb has only the in-frame clones, and not every one. The sample shows around 150,000 clones, more than 55% of them seen only once. Input material: CD8+ T cells sorted from blood. Receptor source: a human donor in good health.

This rearrangement joins TRBV5-1 to TRBJ2-1, with 12 bases lining up with TRBD2. V lost 3 bases to trimming and J lost 7 bases; unmatched junction nucleotides: 5. The germline V gene has CDR1 SGHRS and CDR2 YFSETQ. The CDR3 sequence is 15 residues long. CDR3 protein: CASSSGTSGRNEQFF. The CDR3 region has the DNA TGCGCCAGCAGCTCCGGGACTAGCGGGCGAAATGAGCAGTTCTTC.

This clone was counted a few times. V and J are TRBV29-1 and TRBJ2-7; D is perhaps TRBD2 (5 bases). Germline assignment: CDR1 SQVTM and CDR2 ANQGSEA. The V and J ends lost 6 bases and 2 bases respectively, with 14 bases between them. This CDR3 has 13 amino acids. The CDR3 DNA sequence: TGCAGCGTGACCACGAGGGCAACCTACGAGCAGTACTTC. Protein product: CSVTTRATYEQYF.

The rearrangement joins TRBV5-1 to TRBJ2-5, with 10 positions matching TRBD2. The junction had 7 bases not matched to a gene; V was cut back by 0 bases and J by 2 bases. The CDR3 runs to 17 residues. The germline gives CDR1 SGHRS, CDR2 YFSETQ. Written as DNA, the CDR3 is TGCGCCAGCAGCTTGGCGCCGGGACTAGCGCCGCAAGAGACCCAGTACTTC. Residues: CASSLAPGLAPQETQYF.

The rearrangement joins TRBV28 to TRBJ2-5, with D tentatively TRBD1 (7 bases). This CDR3 is 15 amino acids long. The germline V gene has CDR1 MDHEN and CDR2 SYDVKM. Trimming pared 6 bases from V and 6 bases from J, leaving 20 bases between. The CDR3 loop reads CASSPPPGGGKTQYF. CDR3 nucleotide sequence: TGTGCCAGCAGCCCACCTCCAGGGGGAGGAAAGACCCAGTACTTC.

The J gene is TRBJ2-5, the V gene TRBV9; 11 bases are shared with TRBD2. V dropped 3 bases and J dropped 5; count of bases not matched to a gene: 6. The CDR3 extends over 15 amino acids. Germline V gene data show CDR1 as SGDLS and CDR2 as YYNGEE. This CDR3 is CASSAIAGGSETQYF. The CDR3 coding sequence is TGTGCCAGCAGCGCGATAGCGGGAGGGAGTGAGACCCAGTACTTC.

This chain connects TRBV4-1 to TRBJ2-5; D unresolved. Trimming took 4 bases from V and 3 from J, leaving 9 bases between them. The CDR3 extends over 13 amino acids. Per germline, CDR1 MGHRA and CDR2 YSYEKL. The CDR3 DNA reads as TGCGCCAGCAGCCTTCAGCAAGAAGAGACCCAGTACTTC. Residues: CASSLQQEETQYF.

The chain joins TRBV6-6 to TRBJ1-2, with D tentatively TRBD1 (6 bases). The V gene's germline CDR1 is MNHNY and CDR2 SVGAGI (reference sequence). CDR3 length: 11 amino acids. V was clipped by 10 bases and J by 4 bases, with 10 bases between them. The CDR3, as DNA: TGTGCCACCCAACAGGGCTATGGCTACACCTTC. Translation gives CATQQGYGYTF.

The sample holds a few counts of this clone. The CDR3 coding sequence is TGCAGCGTGGGGGTTAGGGATCGCTCTGGGGCCAACGTCCTGACTTTC. It specifies CSVGVRDRSGANVLTF. The chain links TRBV29-1 to TRBJ2-6; D is possibly TRBD1 or TRBD2 (5 bases each). V lost 6 bases and J lost 0, with 15 bases in between. The CDR3 has 16 residues. Germline values: CDR1 SQVTM, CDR2 ANQGSEA.

The gene calls are TRBV10-2 and TRBJ2-5, with D possibly TRBD1 on 6 matching bases. Deletions cut 0 bases from V and 2 bases from J, with 7 bases between. In germline, CDR1 is WSHSY, CDR2 SAAADI. The length of the CDR3 is 14 residues. The CDR3 sequence: CASSESTGQETQYF. CDR3 DNA: TGCGCCAGCAGTGAGTCGACAGGACAAGAGACCCAGTACTTC.

J is TRBJ2-1 and V is TRBV15, with D hard to call. The V end lost 2 bases, the J end lost 7 bases, and 15 bases lay between the germline ends. Germline V gene lookup returns CDR1 LNHNV and CDR2 YYDKDF (reference sequence). The CDR3 length is 15 residues. CDR3 bases: TGTGCCACCAGCAGACCCGGCACTATAAATAATGAGCAGTTCTTC. Residues: CATSRPGTINNEQFF.

This clone has more than one count but fewer than ten. V gene TRBV6-5 combines with J gene TRBJ1-5; D is unclear. CDR3 length: 14 residues. Germline CDR1 reads MNHEY; CDR2 reads SVGAGI. V dropped 5 bases and J dropped 5 bases, with 13 bases sitting between them. This CDR3 reads CASSHNAVDQPQHF. CDR3 in DNA: TGTGCCAGCAGTCACAACGCGGTGGATCAGCCCCAGCATTTT.

The gene calls are TRBV27 and TRBJ2-5; a weak D match, TRBD1 (6 bases). V gave up 6 bases and J gave up 4 bases, with 12 bases separating them. In germline, CDR1 is MNHEY, CDR2 SMNVEV (reference sequence). The CDR3 has 13 amino acids. CDR3 DNA sequence: TGTGCCAGCAGGTCTGGACAGCCAGAGACCCAGTACTTC. This gives the protein CASRSGQPETQYF.

The chain carries TRBV30 and TRBJ1-5; D call uncertain. V lost 0 bases and J lost 5, with 14 bases in between. The CDR3 contains 15 residues. In germline, CDR1 is GTSNPN, CDR2 SVGIG (reference sequence). The chain's CDR3 is CAWSVEDDVHQPQHF. CDR3 nucleotide sequence: TGTGCCTGGAGTGTTGAGGACGACGTGCATCAGCCCCAGCATTTT.

This clone was recorded once. The chain is built from TRBV29-1 and TRBJ2-5, with 8 bases matching TRBD1. This CDR3 is 14 amino acids long. V gave up 7 bases and J gave up 4 bases; unmatched junction bases: 11. Germline V gene sequence: CDR1 SQVTM, CDR2 ANQGSEA. The CDR3 nucleotides read TGCAGCGCCTGGGGTCAGGGGGCCCCAGAGACCCAGTACTTC. Translated, it gives CSAWGQGAPETQYF.

On this clone itself: Relative to the germline gene, one junction end is altered; a read error may explain this. The chain links TRBV28 to TRBJ2-1; possible D gene TRBD2, 5 bases. CDR1 is MDHEN and CDR2 is SYDVKM in the germline V gene. The CDR3 consists of 11 residues. The CDR3 region has the DNA TGTGCCAGCAGTTCGATCGCGGGTCGGGTCTTC. It encodes CASSSIAGRVF.

The genes are TRBV2 and TRBJ1-5, with D unclear. Germline V gives CDR1 SNHLY, CDR2 FYNNEI. The CDR3 has 13 residues. With 0 bases removed from V and 2 bases from J, the gap between germline ends came to 2 bases. As DNA, the CDR3 is TGTGCCAGCAGTGAAGCGGGCAATCAGCCCCAGCATTTT. Protein product: CASSEAGNQPQHF.

The rearrangement uses TRBV4-2 and TRBJ2-1; D remains ambiguous. V shed 0 bases and J shed 2 bases, with 11 bases lying between them. Germline loops: CDR1 LGHNA, CDR2 YNFKEQ. The CDR3 totals 16 residues. The CDR3 loop is CASSQDRVSAYNEQFF. DNA of the CDR3: TGTGCCAGCAGCCAAGATCGTGTGTCAGCCTACAATGAGCAGTTCTTC.

The chain couples TRBV19 to TRBJ1-2; D is ambiguous. The V gene's germline CDR1 is LNHDA and CDR2 SQIVND (reference sequence). V dropped 0 bases and J dropped 8 bases, with 10 bases sitting between them. The CDR3 extends over 13 amino acids. As DNA, the CDR3 is TGTGCCAGTAGTATAGACTCTACGATAGGCTACACCTTC. Translated: CASSIDSTIGYTF.

The chain joins TRBV4-2 to TRBJ2-5; 9 positions match TRBD2. Germline values: CDR1 LGHNA, CDR2 YNFKEQ. The trim removed 1 base at V and 1 base at J, leaving 1 base unmatched. CDR3 length: 15 amino acids. CDR3 residues: CASSQATSGQETQYF. DNA of the CDR3: TGTGCCAGCAGCCAAGCGACTAGCGGCCAAGAGACCCAGTACTTC.

CDR3 region: CASSGLGNTEAFF. The DNA of the CDR3 is TGTGCCAGCAGCGGACTGGGGAACACTGAAGCTTTCTTT. The V and J genes are TRBV13 and TRBJ1-1; no clear D. The CDR3 covers 13 residues. V lost 5 bases and J lost 1, with 8 bases in between. The germline CDR1 and CDR2 sequences are PRHDT and FYEKMQ (reference sequence). Full variable domain (outside the CDR3, taken from reference TRBV13 and TRBJ1-1): AAGVIQSPRHLIKEKRETATLKCYPIPRHDTVYWYQQGPGQDPQFLISFYEKMQSDKGSIPDRFSAQQFSDYHSELNMSSLELGDSALYFCASSGLGNTEAFFGQGTRLTVV.

This chain joins TRBV7-3 and TRBJ2-5; D unresolved. V was clipped by 5 bases and J by 14 bases, with 12 bases between them. This CDR3 comprises 10 residues. Germline CDR1 reads SGHTA; CDR2 reads FQGTGA. The CDR3 protein is CASSPRPYYF. DNA for the CDR3: TGTGCCAGCAGCCCCCGGCCCTATTACTTC. Drawing the rest from reference TRBV7-3 and TRBJ2-5, the complete variable domain is GAGVSQTPSNKVTEKGKYVELRCDPISGHTALYWYRQSLGQGPEFLIYFQGTGAADDSGLPNDRFFAVRPEGSVSTLKIQRTERGDSAVYLCASSPRPYYFGPGTRLLVL.